This T cell receptor (beta chain) was retrieved from a study of radiotherapy plus CTLA-4 blockade in lung cancer. Losses at the gene ends were 4 bases for V and 1 base for J; bases not matched to a gene: 8. The germline V gene encodes CDR1 KGHSH and CDR2 LQKENI. This CDR3 is built from 17 residues. Clones were sequenced by immunoSEQ multiplex PCR, and TCRdb holds only the in-frame ones, with some missing. The sample contains 70,000 to 95,000 clones, around 87% of which appear only once. This TCR derives from a human donor with non-small cell lung cancer that progressed on radiotherapy plus ipilimumab. The chain combines TRBV18 with TRBJ2-3; TRBD1 aligns across 10 bases. Sequencing used peripheral blood, obtained from a patient treated with radiotherapy plus ipilimumab. The CDR3 bases are TGTGCCAGCTCACTTTCCGGGACAGGGGAACGCACAGATACGCAGTATTTT. Translating gives CASSLSGTGERTDTQYF.